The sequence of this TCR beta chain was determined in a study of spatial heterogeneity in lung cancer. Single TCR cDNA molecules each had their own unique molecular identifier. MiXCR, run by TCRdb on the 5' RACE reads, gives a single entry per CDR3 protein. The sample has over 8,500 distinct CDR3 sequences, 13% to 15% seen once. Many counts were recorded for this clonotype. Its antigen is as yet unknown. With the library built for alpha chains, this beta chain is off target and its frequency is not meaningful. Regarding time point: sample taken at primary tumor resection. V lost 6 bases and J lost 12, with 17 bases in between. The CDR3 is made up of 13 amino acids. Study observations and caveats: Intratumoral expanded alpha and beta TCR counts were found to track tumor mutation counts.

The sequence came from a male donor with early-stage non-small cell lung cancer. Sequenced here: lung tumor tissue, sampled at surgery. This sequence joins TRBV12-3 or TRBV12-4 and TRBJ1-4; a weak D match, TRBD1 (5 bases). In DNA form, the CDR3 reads TGTGCCAGCAGGGGACCCGGGGAGTTAGAACTGTTTTTT. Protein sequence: CASRGPGELELFF.